The 22 T cell receptor beta chains listed next were all sequenced from one sample in a study of pediatric ulcerative colitis. The data were produced by immunoSEQ multiplex PCR, yet TCRdb's version contains in-frame clones alone and is incomplete. The sample records about 5,200 clones, 70% to 90% being singletons. Sequencing used blood. The origin of the receptors is a boy under 18 with mild ulcerative colitis.

CDR3 nucleotides: TGTGCCAGCAGTCCACTAGCGTACACGCACAATGAGCAGTTCTTC. Amino acids: CASSPLAYTHNEQFF. This chain joins TRBV11-2 and TRBJ2-1, with 7 bases lining up with TRBD2. The V and J ends lost 6 bases and 5 bases, in that order; junction bases with no gene match: 10. The CDR3 sequence is 15 residues long. The germline gives CDR1 SGHAT, CDR2 FQNNGV.

V is TRBV5-1 and J is TRBJ2-6; D call uncertain. With 0 bases removed from V and 0 bases from J, the gap between germline ends came to 4 bases. This CDR3 spans 15 amino acids. Germline CDR1 is SGHRS and CDR2 is YFSETQ. The DNA of the CDR3 is TGCGCCAGCAGCTTGGACAACTCTGGGGCCAACGTCCTGACTTTC. It yields the protein CASSLDNSGANVLTF.

This clone came up once. J is TRBJ2-7 and V is TRBV27; unclear D gene. Trimming took off 6 bases at V and 3 bases at J, with 12 bases between the two ends. The CDR3 is 13 amino acids. Per the germline V gene, CDR1 is MNHEY and CDR2 is SMNVEV (reference sequence). This CDR3 is CASSYSNNYEQYF. The DNA for the CDR3 is TGTGCCAGCAGCTATTCCAACAACTACGAGCAGTACTTC.

Notes on this clone: At one boundary the junction diverges from the germline segment, which might be a read error. V gene TRBV5-1 combines with J gene TRBJ1-6; D may be TRBD1 (6 bases). Germline V gives CDR1 SGHRS, CDR2 YFSETQ. The CDR3 extends over 15 amino acids. The CDR3 loop reads CASSRGGKGNSPLHF. The CDR3 DNA follows: TGCGCCAGCAGCCGAGGGGGGAAAGGGAATTCACCACTCCACTTT.

CDR3 region: CSVLGYSTEAFF. CDR3 DNA: TGCAGCGTTCTCGGTTATAGCACTGAAGCTTTCTTT. This chain uses TRBV29-1 with TRBJ1-1; D gene unclear. The length of the CDR3 is 12 residues. V lost 5 bases and J lost 4, with 11 bases in between. From germline, CDR1 is SQVTM and CDR2 ANQGSEA.

This clone was picked up one time. CDR3: CASSPWGYTEAFF. In DNA, the CDR3 is TGTGCCAGCAGCCCTTGGGGGTACACTGAAGCTTTCTTT. The chain employs TRBV5-4 and TRBJ1-1, with D tentatively TRBD1 (5 bases). This CDR3 contains 13 residues. The germline V gene has CDR1 SGHNT and CDR2 YYREEE (reference sequence). V was pared by 4 bases and J by 3 bases, with 10 bases between.

The rearrangement links TRBV28 to TRBJ2-7; 7 bases line up with TRBD1. The trim removed 2 bases at V and 5 bases at J, leaving 12 bases unmatched. This CDR3 is built from 16 residues. The germline CDR1 and CDR2 sequences are MDHEN and SYDVKM. CDR3 in DNA: TGTGCCAGCAGTTTACCCGGAGGTAGACAGGGCCACGAGCAGTACTTC. This encodes CASSLPGGRQGHEQYF.

This chain links TRBV28 with TRBJ1-1, with D unresolved. V gave up 4 bases and J gave up 0 bases, with 15 bases separating them. The germline gives CDR1 MDHEN, CDR2 SYDVKM. The CDR3 extends over 16 amino acids. CDR3 amino acids: CASSYMGRAMNTEAFF. As DNA, the CDR3 is TGTGCCAGCAGTTATATGGGTAGGGCGATGAACACTGAAGCTTTCTTT.

J is TRBJ2-5 and V is TRBV5-6; D may be TRBD1 (5 bases). CDR1 is SGHDT, CDR2 YYEEEE, per germline. V was shortened by 2 bases and J by 5 bases, with 19 bases between the two germline ends. This CDR3 region has 16 residues. CDR3 nucleotide sequence: TGTGCCAGCAGCTTAAGAATGGGGCAGGGATGGGAGACCCAGTACTTC. It codes for CASSLRMGQGWETQYF. The variable domain in full, with the rest retrieved from reference TRBV5-6 and TRBJ2-5, is DAGVTQSPTHLIKTRGQQVTLRCSPKSGHDTVSWYQQALGQGPQFIFQYYEEEERQRGNFPDRFSGHQFPNYSSELNVNALLLGDSALYLCASSLRMGQGWETQYFGPGTRLLVL.

The chain employs TRBV2 and TRBJ1-1; 7 bases agree with TRBD1. In germline, CDR1 is SNHLY, CDR2 FYNNEI. Trimming at V came to 11 bases and at J to 1 base, leaving 7 bases not matched to a gene. The CDR3 extends over 13 amino acids. This CDR3 reads CAGGQTPNTEAFF. DNA of the CDR3: TGTGCCGGGGGACAGACTCCGAACACTGAAGCTTTCTTT.

Here the CDR3 reads CASSPGTSTDTQYF. The CDR3 DNA reads TGCGCCAGCAGCCCAGGGACCTCCACAGATACGCAGTATTTT. The genes are TRBV5-1 and TRBJ2-3, with D perhaps TRBD1 or TRBD2 (5 bases each). Germline CDR1 SGHRS, CDR2 YFSETQ. This CDR3 comprises 14 residues. Trimming shortened V by 4 bases and J by 2 bases, and 11 bases separated the two germline ends.

The V and J genes are TRBV27 and TRBJ1-1, with D tentatively TRBD1 (5 bases). Looked up from germline, CDR1 is MNHEY and CDR2 is SMNVEV (reference sequence). Trimming stripped 2 bases from V and 1 base from J, with 26 bases between. The CDR3 loop spans 20 amino acids. The CDR3: CASSLHTGSTILGGNTEAFF. The CDR3 DNA is TGTGCCAGCAGTTTACATACAGGCTCCACAATACTGGGGGGGAACACTGAAGCTTTCTTT.

The V and J genes are TRBV9 and TRBJ1-2; 7 bases agree with TRBD1. The CDR3 runs to 14 residues. With 0 bases clipped from V and 5 bases from J, the junction kept 4 bases outside the gene matches. Germline V lookup: CDR1 SGDLS, CDR2 YYNGEE. In DNA form, the CDR3 reads TGTGCCAGCAGCGTAGCTACAGGGGCTTATGGCTACACCTTC. This codes for CASSVATGAYGYTF.

The genes are TRBV28 and TRBJ2-7, with 8 bases identical to TRBD2. CDR1 and CDR2 from the germline V gene are MDHEN and SYDVKM. The CDR3 spans 18 residues. With V trimmed by 3 bases and J by 6 bases, 19 bases remained unmatched. The CDR3 DNA follows: TGTGCCAGCAGTTTCGGGGAACCTTCGGGACTAGAGCGTATCGAGCAGTACTTC. It translates to CASSFGEPSGLERIEQYF.

The chain carries TRBV9 and TRBJ2-1, with D perhaps TRBD2 (6 bases). Germline-derived CDR1 and CDR2 are SGDLS and YYNGEE. Trimming took 0 bases from V and 8 from J, leaving 18 bases between them. CDR3 length: 16 amino acids. The CDR3 bases are TGTGCCAGCAGCGTAGCTACCACAGGAGGGACGGATGAGCAGTTCTTC. Its protein product is CASSVATTGGTDEQFF. The full variable domain, completed using reference TRBV9 and TRBJ2-1, is DSGVTQTPKHLITATGQRVTLRCSPRSGDLSVYWYQQSLDQGLQFLIQYYNGEERAKGNILERFSAQQFPDLHSELNLSSLELGDSALYFCASSVATTGGTDEQFFGPGTRLTVL.

V usage is TRBV5-1 and J usage is TRBJ2-7, with 9 bases that match TRBD1. V lost 2 bases to trimming and J lost 5 bases; unmatched junction nucleotides: 5. This CDR3 has 14 residues. Looked up from germline, CDR1 is SGHRS and CDR2 is YFSETQ. The CDR3: CASSFGQGLDEQYF. The CDR3 DNA reads TGCGCCAGCAGCTTCGGACAGGGGCTTGACGAGCAGTACTTC.

Comments on this clone: An end of the junction differs from the germline gene, which may be a read error. This chain connects TRBV5-6 to TRBJ2-1; D perhaps matches TRBD2 (6 bases). The germline V gene encodes CDR1 SGHDT and CDR2 YYEEEE. The CDR3 sequence is 17 residues long. DNA for the CDR3: TGTACCAGCAGCCAAGGGACTCGCAGCAGGTCCTACAATGAGCAGTTCTTC. Translated, it gives CTSSQGTRSRSYNEQFF.

The rearrangement joins TRBV5-1 to TRBJ2-2; D might be TRBD2 (5 bases). This CDR3 region has 16 residues. Trimming removed 4 bases at V and 1 base at J, with 14 bases between. Per the germline V gene, CDR1 is SGHRS and CDR2 is YFSETQ. CDR3 sequence: CASSRGVLENTGELFF. CDR3 coding DNA: TGCGCCAGCAGCCGGGGTGTACTAGAGAACACCGGGGAGCTGTTTTTT.

The gene calls are TRBV5-8 and TRBJ1-1; the D is unclear. Trimming cost V 0 bases and J 1 base, with 7 bases left between them. CDR1 SGHTS and CDR2 YDEGEE come from the germline V gene. The CDR3 spans 14 residues. The CDR3 DNA sequence: TGTGCCAGCAGCTTGGGCACGAAGAACACTGAAGCTTTCTTT. Translated, it gives CASSLGTKNTEAFF.

V usage is TRBV12-2 and J usage is TRBJ2-2. TRBV12-2 counts as a pseudogene. CDR3 size: 15 residues. The CDR3 DNA sequence: TGTGCAAGTCGCTTAGAATGGGTGAACACCGGGGAGCTGTTTTTT. Protein product: CASRLEWVNTGELFF.

The CDR3 loop is CASSPRDRDSYEQYF. The CDR3 nucleotides read TGTGCCAGTAGTCCCCGGGACAGGGACTCCTACGAGCAGTACTTC. The chain uses TRBV19 and TRBJ2-7; 9 nucleotides agree with TRBD1. The CDR3 is made up of 15 amino acids. CDR1 is LNHDA, CDR2 SQIVND, per germline (reference sequence). V shed 5 bases and J 0 bases; nucleotides not matched to a gene: 5.

The chain recombines TRBV7-9 with TRBJ2-7; 7 bases are a match to TRBD1. The ends lost 4 bases at V and 1 base at J; junction bases unmatched: 16. Germline V gene data show CDR1 as SEHNR and CDR2 as FQNEAQ (reference sequence). The CDR3 covers 18 residues. CDR3 amino acids: CASSYPNRPGQQSYEQYF. DNA for the CDR3: TGTGCCAGCAGCTACCCGAACCGACCGGGACAGCAATCCTACGAGCAGTACTTC.